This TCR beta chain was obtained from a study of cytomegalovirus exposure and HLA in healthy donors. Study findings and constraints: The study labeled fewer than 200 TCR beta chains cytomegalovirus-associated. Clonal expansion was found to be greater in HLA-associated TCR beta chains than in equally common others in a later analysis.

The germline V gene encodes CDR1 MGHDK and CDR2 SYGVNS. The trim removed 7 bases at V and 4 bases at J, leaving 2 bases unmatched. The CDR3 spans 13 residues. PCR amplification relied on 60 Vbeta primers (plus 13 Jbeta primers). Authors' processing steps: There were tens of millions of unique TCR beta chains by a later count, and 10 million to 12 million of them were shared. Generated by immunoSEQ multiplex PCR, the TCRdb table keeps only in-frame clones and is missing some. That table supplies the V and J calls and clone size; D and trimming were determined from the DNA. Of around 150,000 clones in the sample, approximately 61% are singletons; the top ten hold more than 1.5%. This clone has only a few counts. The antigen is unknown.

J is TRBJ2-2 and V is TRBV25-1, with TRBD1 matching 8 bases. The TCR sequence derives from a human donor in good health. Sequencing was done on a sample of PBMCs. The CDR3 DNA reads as TGTGCCAGCACGACAGGGGTCACCGGGGAGCTGTTTTTT. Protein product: CASTTGVTGELFF.